This T cell receptor (beta chain) was identified in a study of OX40 agonist ivuxolimab in advanced cancers. Study-wide background: Ivuxolimab was delivered to patients intravenously every 2 weeks at doses spanning 0.01 to 10 mg/kg.

General study findings and limits: People who partly responded at 0.1-3.0 mg/kg had some of the least clonal expansion seen. CD8+ T cells showed, on average, more clonal expansion than CD4+ cells. Not determined was the antigen specificity of the expanded peripheral T cells.

Sequencing used immunoSEQ multiplex PCR; TCRdb keeps in-frame clones, though not all of them. The table includes 62,000 or so clones, roughly nine tenths detected once. This clone was seen more than once but under ten times. No antigen is known for it. From germline, CDR1 is SNHLY and CDR2 FYNNEI. The CDR3 runs to 15 residues. The V segment lost 9 bases and the J segment 4 bases; nucleotides outside the gene matches: 9. The TCR comes from an adult with an advanced solid tumor such as melanoma, head and neck, liver or kidney cancer. This chain uses TRBV2 with TRBJ2-6, with 7 bases that match TRBD1. The material was CD4+ or CD8+ T cells sorted from blood, obtained in a trial of the OX40 agonist ivuxolimab. The CDR3 DNA reads TGTGCCAGAACAGGGGCCCATTCCGGGGCCAACGTCCTGACTTTC. Translated: CARTGAHSGANVLTF.